This is a list of T cell receptor beta chains from one sample in a study of response to subunit inactivated influenza vaccine. Each CDR3 protein gets one entry after TCRdb re-called the RT-PCR reads with MiXCR. Here the sample spans about 650,000 distinct CDR3 sequences, 15% to 17% being singletons. The source was PBMCs from blood, collected 11 to 12 days after vaccination. The receptors come from a man aged 45-65 years who received an inactivated influenza vaccine. The CDR3 runs from the conserved cysteine through the conserved F or W. A D gene is named only where the DNA matches it firmly. A row's size may be missing; if present it is once, few, many or a size class.

11,TRBJ2-7,NA,TRBV20-1,NA,TGCAGTGCTAGGCGCGGCCGCGACCTCTACTTC,CSARRGRDLYF
15,TRBJ1-5,TRBD1,TRBV7-6,few,TGTGCCAGCAGCTTGCGGGACAGGGTAGGGCAGCCCCAGCATTTT,CASSLRDRVGQPQHF
13,TRBJ2-7,NA,TRBV5-1,many,TGCGCCAGCAGCCGGGACACCTCCTACGAGCAGTACTTC,CASSRDTSYEQYF
17,TRBJ2-5,TRBD2,TRBV7-6,few,TGTGCCAGCAGCTTAGGGACTAGCGGGAATACGGTAGAGACCCAGTACTTC,CASSLGTSGNTVETQYF
18,TRBJ2-1,TRBD2,TRBV11-2,NA,TGTGCCAGCAGCTTAGTATACAGAAGTAGCGGGAAGTTCATTGAGCAGTTCTTC,CASSLVYRSSGKFIEQFF
16,TRBJ1-2,NA,TRBV7-2,many,TGTGCCAGCAGCTTAGCGGCCAGCTATCCTAACTATGGCTACACCTTC,CASSLAASYPNYGYTF
15,TRBJ2-1,TRBD2,TRBV20-1,NA,TGCAGTGCTAGTGGGCTAGCGGGAGCAAGCTATGAGCAGTTCTTC,CSASGLAGASYEQFF
13,TRBJ2-1,NA,TRBV29-1,NA,TGCAGCGTTGGGGACGGACGATGGGGTGAGCAGTTCTTC,CSVGDGRWGEQFF
15,TRBJ2-3,NA,TRBV14,many,TGTGCCAGCAGCCGACTAGTCTTCGGCACAGATACGCAGTATTTT,CASSRLVFGTDTQYF
13,TRBJ2-7,NA,TRBV27,NA,TGTGCCAGCAGTTTGGCTCTGCACTACGAGCAGTACTTC,CASSLALHYEQYF
11,TRBJ2-1,NA,TRBV29-1,NA,TGCAGCGTTGTGGAGTACAATGAGCAGTTCTTC,CSVVEYNEQFF
13,TRBJ2-7,NA,TRBV3-1,few,TGTGCCAGCAGCCACAGACTAGTTTACGAGCAGTACTTC,CASSHRLVYEQYF
14,TRBJ2-2,NA,TRBV7-6,NA,TGTGCCAGCAGCTTAGCGGCCCCCACCGGGGAGCTGTTTTTT,CASSLAAPTGELFF
15,TRBJ2-7,NA,TRBV5-1,few,TGCGCCAGCAGCTTGATGATCAGCAAGTCGGGCGAGCAGTACTTC,CASSLMISKSGEQYF
15,TRBJ1-4,TRBD1,TRBV12-3/TRBV12-4,NA,TGTGCCAGCAGTCGTCCAGGGGGAACTAATGAAAAACTGTTTTTT,CASSRPGGTNEKLFF
15,TRBJ1-1,TRBD1,TRBV4-1,many,TGCGCCAGCAGCTCCACAGGGGGGACGAACACTGAAGCTTTCTTT,CASSSTGGTNTEAFF
14,TRBJ2-1,NA,TRBV7-3,once,TGTGCCAGCAGCTTAACGGAAGGGGGCAATGAGCAGTTCTTC,CASSLTEGGNEQFF
13,TRBJ2-2,NA,TRBV10-3,NA,TGTGCCATCAGTGAGTCGAGTACCGGGGAGCTGTTTTTT,CAISESSTGELFF
14,TRBJ2-3,TRBD2,TRBV12-3/TRBV12-4,NA,TGTGCCAGCAGTTTGACTAGCCCCCCAGATACGCAGTATTTT,CASSLTSPPDTQYF
14,TRBJ2-2,NA,TRBV11-2,few,TGTGCCAGCAGCTTACTTACAGGGCCCGGGGAGCTGTTTTTT,CASSLLTGPGELFF
16,TRBJ2-3,NA,TRBV12-3/TRBV12-4,NA,TGTGCCAGCAGTCTCGAAGGCAGGGTTATCACAGATACGCAGTATTTT,CASSLEGRVITDTQYF
11,TRBJ2-7,TRBD1,TRBV2,few,TGTGCCAGCGGGACAGGTCTGAACCTCAGCTTC,CASGTGLNLSF
16,TRBJ1-3,NA,TRBV18,NA,TGTGCCAGCTCACCCGGACGTCCGAACTCTGGAAACACCATATATTTT,CASSPGRPNSGNTIYF
17,TRBJ2-5,NA,TRBV18,NA,TGTGCCAGCTCACGTCTACAGGGCCAGGCGGCCCAAGAGACCCAGTACTTC,CASSRLQGQAAQETQYF
15,TRBJ2-5,TRBD1,TRBV5-5,once,TGTGCCAGCAGCTTTACCCCGGGACAGGGAGAGACCCAGTACTTC,CASSFTPGQGETQYF
13,TRBJ1-6,TRBD1,TRBV2,many,TGTGCCACCTCGGGACAGTATAATTCACCCCTCCACTTT,CATSGQYNSPLHF
10,TRBJ2-3,NA,TRBV7-9,NA,TGTGCCAGCACTCTTGGTACGCAGTATTTT,CASTLGTQYF
13,TRBJ1-2,NA,TRBV7-9,NA,TGTGCCAGCAGCACACAGGGTTCCTATGGCTACACCTTC,CASSTQGSYGYTF
15,TRBJ2-1,NA,TRBV7-9,many,TGTGCCAGCAGCCCCCGGGGGCCCCAGTTCAATGAGCAGTTCTTC,CASSPRGPQFNEQFF
15,TRBJ2-2,TRBD2,TRBV7-2,few,TGTGCCAGCAGCTTTAGCGGGAGGGTGACCGGGGAGCTGTTTTTT,CASSFSGRVTGELFF
17,TRBJ2-1,TRBD2,TRBV5-1,NA,TGCGCCAGCAGCTTTCTGGGGGCGGGAGGAGTATCCAATGAGCAGTTCTTC,CASSFLGAGGVSNEQFF
13,TRBJ2-1,NA,TRBV12-3/TRBV12-4,NA,TGTGCCAGCAGTCCTGGACCGACCGGTGAGCAGTTCTTC,CASSPGPTGEQFF
16,TRBJ2-1,TRBD2,TRBV4-3,NA,TGCGCCAGCAGCCAAGAGAGCGGGGGTTCATACAATGAGCAGTTCTTC,CASSQESGGSYNEQFF
13,TRBJ1-6,NA,TRBV10-3,NA,TGTGCCATCAGTGACAAGCCGTATTCACCCCTCCACTTT,CAISDKPYSPLHF
16,TRBJ2-2,TRBD1,TRBV5-1,NA,TGCGCCAGCAGCTTGGCGGCAGGGGGTTACACCGGGGAGCTGTTTTTT,CASSLAAGGYTGELFF
14,TRBJ2-7,TRBD2,TRBV3-1,few,TGTGCCAGCAGGAGGGGGACTAGCTCCTACGAGCAGTACTTC,CASRRGTSSYEQYF
14,TRBJ2-3,NA,TRBV28,few,TGTGCCAGCAGTTCCCCGGAGAAAGTAGATACGCAGTATTTT,CASSSPEKVDTQYF
15,TRBJ2-1,NA,TRBV15,few,TGTGCCACCAGCAGGTCTCGGACGGCCAACAATGAGCAGTTCTTC,CATSRSRTANNEQFF
15,TRBJ2-2,TRBD1,TRBV20-1,NA,TGCAGTGCTGAGAGAGCTCAGGGGGCCGGCGGGGAGCTGTTTTTT,CSAERAQGAGGELFF
13,TRBJ2-1,NA,TRBV5-1,NA,TGCGCCAGCAGCTTGGACTTTGACAATGAGCAGTTCTTC,CASSLDFDNEQFF
15,TRBJ2-6,NA,TRBV6-5,NA,TGTGCCAGCAGTTACAGGTCCCCTGGGGCCAACGTCCTGACTTTC,CASSYRSPGANVLTF
15,TRBJ2-7,NA,TRBV6-2/TRBV6-3,few,TGTGCCAGCAGTCTCTTTCCCTCGAGGGCCTACGAGCAGTACTTC,CASSLFPSRAYEQYF
13,TRBJ2-5,NA,TRBV6-6,few,TGTGCCAGCCAAGGGGTGTCGATTGGGACCCAGTACTTC,CASQGVSIGTQYF
12,TRBJ1-2,TRBD1,TRBV29-1,few,TGCAGCGTTGTACAGGGGGCCTATGGCTACACCTTC,CSVVQGAYGYTF
14,TRBJ2-5,TRBD1,TRBV28,few,TGTGCCAGCAGCAATGACAGGGAACAAGAGACCCAGTACTTC,CASSNDREQETQYF
14,TRBJ1-2,NA,TRBV4-3,few,TGCGCCAGCAGCCAGGGACTCGGACAGTATGGCTACACCTTC,CASSQGLGQYGYTF
12,TRBJ2-7,NA,TRBV10-3,few,TGTGCCATCAGTGAGGGCCCTGCTGGTGGGTACTTC,CAISEGPAGGYF
13,TRBJ1-1,NA,TRBV6-5,NA,TGTGCCAGCAGTGCCTCGACGCGTAATGAAGCTTTCTTT,CASSASTRNEAFF